This T cell receptor beta chain was found in a study of CD8 T cells in ankylosing spondylitis. General observations from the study: Typical of ankylosing spondylitis blood, it appeared, was a TCR beta motif of several highly homologous variants. Clones linked to disease were reported to show significant enrichment in matched ankylosing spondylitis synovial fluid.

TCRdb used MiXCR to reprocess the 5' RACE reads, holding one entry per CDR3 protein. The sample carries 670,000 or so distinct CDR3 sequences, roughly 19% recorded once. Concerning this clonotype itself: Its target is not known.

This CDR3 region has 13 residues. Looked up from germline, CDR1 is MNHEY and CDR2 is SMNVEV (reference sequence). Trimming took 8 bases from V and 5 from J, leaving 15 bases between them. V and J are TRBV27 and TRBJ1-1; TRBD1 is a possible D gene (6 bases). The material sequenced was blood, either unsorted or a sorted T cell fraction (not recorded which). The source of this sequence is a male donor with ankylosing spondylitis. The CDR3 protein is CASATGGPTEAFF. CDR3 sequence (DNA): TGTGCCAGCGCAACGGGGGGCCCGACTGAAGCTTTCTTT.